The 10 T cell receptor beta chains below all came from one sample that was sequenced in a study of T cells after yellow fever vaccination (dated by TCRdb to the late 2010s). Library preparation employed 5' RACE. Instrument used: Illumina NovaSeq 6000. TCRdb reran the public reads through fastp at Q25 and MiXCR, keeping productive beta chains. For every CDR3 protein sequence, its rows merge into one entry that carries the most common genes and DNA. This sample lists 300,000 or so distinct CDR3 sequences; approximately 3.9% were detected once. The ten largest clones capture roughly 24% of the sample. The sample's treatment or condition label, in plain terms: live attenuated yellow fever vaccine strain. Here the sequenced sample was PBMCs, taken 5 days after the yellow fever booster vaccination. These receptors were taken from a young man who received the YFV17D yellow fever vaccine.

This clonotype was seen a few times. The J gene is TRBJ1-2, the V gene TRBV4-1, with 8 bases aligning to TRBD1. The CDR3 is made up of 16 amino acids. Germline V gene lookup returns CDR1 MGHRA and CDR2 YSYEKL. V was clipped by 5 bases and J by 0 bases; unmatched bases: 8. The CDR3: CASSEFRGRSNYGYTF. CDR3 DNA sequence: TGCGCCAGCAGCGAATTCAGGGGGCGATCTAACTATGGCTACACCTTC.

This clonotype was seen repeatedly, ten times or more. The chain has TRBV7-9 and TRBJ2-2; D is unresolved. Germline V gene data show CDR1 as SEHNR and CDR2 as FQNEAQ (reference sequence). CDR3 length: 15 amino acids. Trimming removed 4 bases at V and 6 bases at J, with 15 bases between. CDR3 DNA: TGTGCCAGCAGCTCCGGAACTATTGTGGCCGGGGAGCTGTTTTTT. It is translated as CASSSGTIVAGELFF.

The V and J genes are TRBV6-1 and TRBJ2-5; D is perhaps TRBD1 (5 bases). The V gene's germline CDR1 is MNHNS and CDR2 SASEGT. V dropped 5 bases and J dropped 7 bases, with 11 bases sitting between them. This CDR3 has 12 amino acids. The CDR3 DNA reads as TGTGCCAGCAGTCAGGGTAGAGTGACCCAGTACTTC. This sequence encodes CASSQGRVTQYF.

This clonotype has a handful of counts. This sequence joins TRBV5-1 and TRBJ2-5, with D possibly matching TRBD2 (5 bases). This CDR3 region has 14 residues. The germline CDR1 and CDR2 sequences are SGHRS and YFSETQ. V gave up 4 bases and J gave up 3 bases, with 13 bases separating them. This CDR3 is CASSPMAREETQYF. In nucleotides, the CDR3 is TGCGCCAGCAGCCCCATGGCGCGGGAAGAGACCCAGTACTTC. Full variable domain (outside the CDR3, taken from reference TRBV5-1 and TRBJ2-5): KAGVTQTPRYLIKTRGQQVTLSCSPISGHRSVSWYQQTPGQGLQFLFEYFSETQRNKGNFPGRFSGRQFSNSRSEMNVSTLELGDSALYLCASSPMAREETQYFGPGTRLLVL.

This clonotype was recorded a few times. CDR3 in DNA: TGCGCCAGCAGCTTGGGTCTCTTCCCCGGCACCGGGGAGCTGTTTTTT. Residues: CASSLGLFPGTGELFF. The chain is built from TRBV5-1 and TRBJ2-2; D not resolved. V dropped 0 bases and J dropped 4 bases, with 13 bases sitting between them. This CDR3 spans 16 amino acids. From germline, CDR1 is SGHRS and CDR2 YFSETQ.

CDR3 sequence (DNA): TGTGCCAGCAGCCAAGTGGCAGGGGGCCCCTATGGCTACACCTTC. Protein product: CASSQVAGGPYGYTF. The chain links TRBV14 to TRBJ1-2, with TRBD1 identical over 8 bases. Trimming took 1 base from V and 4 from J; bases not matched to a gene: 5. The CDR3 has 15 residues. The germline V gene encodes CDR1 SGHDN and CDR2 FVKESK.

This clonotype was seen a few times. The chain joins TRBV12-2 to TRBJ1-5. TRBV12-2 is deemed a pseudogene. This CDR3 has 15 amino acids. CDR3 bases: TGTGCAAGTCGCCTATCGAACCGTGAGAATCAGCCCCAGCATTTT. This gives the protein CASRLSNRENQPQHF.

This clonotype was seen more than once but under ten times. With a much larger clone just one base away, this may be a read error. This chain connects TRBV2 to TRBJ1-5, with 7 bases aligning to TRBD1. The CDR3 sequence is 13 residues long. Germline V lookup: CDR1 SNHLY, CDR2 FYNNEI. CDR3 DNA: TGTGCCAGCAGTGCGACAGGGAGTCAGACCCAGCATTTT. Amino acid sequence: CASSATGSQTQHF.

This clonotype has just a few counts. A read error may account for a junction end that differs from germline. DNA for the CDR3: TGTGCCACGAGTGGGCGGACAGGGTGGGGCACAGATACGCAGTATTTT. Its protein product is CATSGRTGWGTDTQYF. The chain employs TRBV24-1 and TRBJ2-3, with 8 positions matching TRBD1. This CDR3 is 16 amino acids long. Looked up from germline, CDR1 is KGHDR and CDR2 is SFDVKD.

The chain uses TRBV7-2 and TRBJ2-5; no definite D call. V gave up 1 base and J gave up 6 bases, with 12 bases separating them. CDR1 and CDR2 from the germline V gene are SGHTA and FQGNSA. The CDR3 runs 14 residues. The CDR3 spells CASSLGVRTKTQYF. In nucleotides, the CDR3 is TGTGCCAGCAGCTTAGGGGTCCGCACTAAGACCCAGTACTTC.